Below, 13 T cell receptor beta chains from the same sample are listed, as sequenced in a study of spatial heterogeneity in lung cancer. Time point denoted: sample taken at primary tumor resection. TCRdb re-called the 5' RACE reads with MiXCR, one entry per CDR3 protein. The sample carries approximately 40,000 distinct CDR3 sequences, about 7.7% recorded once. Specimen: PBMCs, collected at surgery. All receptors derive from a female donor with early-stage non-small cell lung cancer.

DNA for the CDR3: TGTGCCAGCAGTTTCGCAGGATCGGCTTTCTTT. Amino acid sequence: CASSFAGSAFF. The chain carries TRBV12-3 or TRBV12-4 and TRBJ1-1, with D hard to call. Trimming left V 3 bases short and J 11 bases short, with 10 bases between. The CDR3 sequence is 11 residues long.

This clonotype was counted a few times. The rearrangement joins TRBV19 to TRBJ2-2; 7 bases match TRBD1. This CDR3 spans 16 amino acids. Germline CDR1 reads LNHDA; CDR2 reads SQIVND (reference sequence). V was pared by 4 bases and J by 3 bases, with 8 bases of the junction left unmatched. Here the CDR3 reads CASSNRDSYYTGELFF. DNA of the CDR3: TGTGCCAGTAGTAACAGGGACAGCTACTACACCGGGGAGCTGTTTTTT.

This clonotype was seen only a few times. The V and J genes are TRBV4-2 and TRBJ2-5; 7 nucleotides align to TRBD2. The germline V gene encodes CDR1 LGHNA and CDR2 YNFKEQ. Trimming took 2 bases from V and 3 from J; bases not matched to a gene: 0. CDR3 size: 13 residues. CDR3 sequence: CASSQLAEETQYF. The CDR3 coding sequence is TGTGCCAGCAGCCAACTAGCGGAAGAGACCCAGTACTTC.

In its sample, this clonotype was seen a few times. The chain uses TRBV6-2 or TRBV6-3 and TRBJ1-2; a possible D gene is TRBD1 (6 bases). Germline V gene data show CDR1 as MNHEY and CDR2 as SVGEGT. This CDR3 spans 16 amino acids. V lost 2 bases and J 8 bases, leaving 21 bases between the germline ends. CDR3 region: CASSYRPQGSPSGYTF. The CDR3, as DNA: TGTGCCAGCAGTTACCGTCCCCAGGGGAGTCCCTCCGGCTACACCTTC.

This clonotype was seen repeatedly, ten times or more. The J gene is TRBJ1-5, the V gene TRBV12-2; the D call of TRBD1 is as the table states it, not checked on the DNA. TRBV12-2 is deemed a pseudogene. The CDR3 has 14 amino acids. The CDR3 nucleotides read TGTGCAAGTCGCTCCGGACAGGTCAATCAGCCCCAGCATTTT. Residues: CASRSGQVNQPQHF.

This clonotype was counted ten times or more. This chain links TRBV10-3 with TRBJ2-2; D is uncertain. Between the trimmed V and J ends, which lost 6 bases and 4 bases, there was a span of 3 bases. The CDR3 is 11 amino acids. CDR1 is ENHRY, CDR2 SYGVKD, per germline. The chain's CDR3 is CAISVTGELFF. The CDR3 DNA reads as TGTGCCATCAGCGTCACCGGGGAGCTGTTTTTT.

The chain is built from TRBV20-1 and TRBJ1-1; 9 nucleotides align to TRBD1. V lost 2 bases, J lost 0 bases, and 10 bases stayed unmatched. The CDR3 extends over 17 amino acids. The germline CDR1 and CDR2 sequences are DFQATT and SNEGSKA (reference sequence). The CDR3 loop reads CSARFRDRALMNTEAFF. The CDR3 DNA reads TGCAGTGCTAGATTCCGGGACAGGGCGCTAATGAACACTGAAGCTTTCTTT.

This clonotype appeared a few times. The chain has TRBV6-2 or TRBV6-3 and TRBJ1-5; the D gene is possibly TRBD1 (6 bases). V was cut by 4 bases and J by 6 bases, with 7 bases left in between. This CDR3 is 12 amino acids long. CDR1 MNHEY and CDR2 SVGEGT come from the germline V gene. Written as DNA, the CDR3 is TGTGCCAGCAGTTGGACAGTTCAGCCCCAGCATTTT. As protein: CASSWTVQPQHF.

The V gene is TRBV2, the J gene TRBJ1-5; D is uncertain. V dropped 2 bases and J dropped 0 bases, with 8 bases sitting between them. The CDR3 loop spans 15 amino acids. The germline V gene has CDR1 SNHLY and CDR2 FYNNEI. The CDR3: CASSEQLHSNQPQHF. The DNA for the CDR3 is TGTGCCAGCAGTGAACAGCTTCATAGCAATCAGCCCCAGCATTTT.

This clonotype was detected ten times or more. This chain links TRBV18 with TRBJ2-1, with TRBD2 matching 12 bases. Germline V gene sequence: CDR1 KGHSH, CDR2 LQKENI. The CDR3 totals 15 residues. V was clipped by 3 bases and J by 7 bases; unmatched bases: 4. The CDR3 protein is CASSPGTSGWNEQFF. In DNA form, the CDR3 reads TGTGCCAGCTCACCCGGGACTAGCGGGTGGAATGAGCAGTTCTTC.

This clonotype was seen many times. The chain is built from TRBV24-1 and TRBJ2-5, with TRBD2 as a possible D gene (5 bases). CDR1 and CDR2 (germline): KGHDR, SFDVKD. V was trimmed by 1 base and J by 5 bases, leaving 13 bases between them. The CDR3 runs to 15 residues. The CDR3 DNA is TGTGCCACCAGTGATTTTAACGGTCCGGGGGAGACCCAGTACTTC. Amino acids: CATSDFNGPGETQYF.

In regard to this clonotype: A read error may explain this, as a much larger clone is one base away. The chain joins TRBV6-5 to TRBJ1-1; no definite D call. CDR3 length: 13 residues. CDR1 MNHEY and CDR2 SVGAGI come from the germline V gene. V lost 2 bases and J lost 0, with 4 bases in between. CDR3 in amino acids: CASSYDVNTEAFF. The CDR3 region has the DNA TGTGCCAGCAGTTACGATGTGAACACTGAAGCTTTCTTT.

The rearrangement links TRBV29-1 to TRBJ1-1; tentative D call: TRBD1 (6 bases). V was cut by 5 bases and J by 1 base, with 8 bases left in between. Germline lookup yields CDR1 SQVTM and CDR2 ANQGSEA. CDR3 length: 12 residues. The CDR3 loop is CSVRGTNTEAFF. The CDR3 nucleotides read TGCAGCGTTAGGGGGACGAACACTGAAGCTTTCTTT.